This TCR beta chain was observed in a study of T cells after posttransplantation cyclophosphamide. TCRdb keeps only in-frame clones here, not all; method: immunoSEQ multiplex PCR. Sampling found approximately 17,000 clones, none seen once. Cyclophosphamide on days +3 and +4 followed busulfan-fludarabine conditioning and a marrow graft. In this sample, this clone turned up many times. The length of the CDR3 is 19 residues. Trimming took off 4 bases at V and 2 bases at J, with 25 bases between the two ends. CDR1 is MDHEN, CDR2 SYDVKM, per germline. Here the sequenced sample was PBMCs, taken after allogeneic stem cell transplant with posttransplant cyclophosphamide. This chain uses TRBV28 with TRBJ2-3, with D tentatively TRBD2 (6 bases). This clonotype was sampled from a female patient in her 30s who received an allogeneic stem cell transplant from a related donor, was CMV-positive, and had no GVHD. Some T cells here may be from the graft donor. The CDR3 here is CASSSPLVTGTRITDTQYF. CDR3 coding DNA: TGTGCCAGCAGTTCCCCGTTGGTAACCGGGACTCGGATCACAGATACGCAGTATTTT.